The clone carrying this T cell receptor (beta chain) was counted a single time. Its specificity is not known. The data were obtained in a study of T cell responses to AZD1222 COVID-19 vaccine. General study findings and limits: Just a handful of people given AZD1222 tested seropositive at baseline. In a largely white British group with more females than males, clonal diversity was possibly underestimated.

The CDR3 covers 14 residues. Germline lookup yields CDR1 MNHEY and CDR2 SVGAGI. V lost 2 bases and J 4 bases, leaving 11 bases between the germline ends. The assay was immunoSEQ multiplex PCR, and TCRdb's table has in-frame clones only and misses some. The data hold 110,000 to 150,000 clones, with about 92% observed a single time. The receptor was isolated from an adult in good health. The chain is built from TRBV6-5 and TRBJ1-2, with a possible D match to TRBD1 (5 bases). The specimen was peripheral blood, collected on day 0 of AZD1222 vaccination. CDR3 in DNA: TGTGCCAGCAGTTACAACGACAGAGCCTATGGCTACACCTTC. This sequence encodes CASSYNDRAYGYTF.